The 26 T cell receptor beta chains given below trace back to one sample, sequenced in a study of T cells in Graves' hyperthyroidism and ophthalmopathy. Researchers amplified the TCR beta CDR3 regions from RNA transcripts. First-round RT-PCR of the TCR CDR3 relied on the HTBI primer set. TCRdb used MiXCR to reprocess the multiplex PCR reads, holding one entry per CDR3 protein. The sample shows around 500,000 distinct CDR3 sequences, approximately 23% of them seen only once. The sequenced material came from blood. The receptors here all came from a woman in her sixties or seventies with Graves' ophthalmopathy.

In this sample, this clonotype turned up a few times. This chain uses TRBV10-3 with TRBJ2-3, with TRBD2 matching 11 bases. Unmatched junction bases numbered 6, after V lost 6 bases and J lost 7 bases. This CDR3 region has 14 residues. Germline CDR1 is ENHRY and CDR2 is SYGVKD. DNA for the CDR3: TGTGCCATCAGCTTAGCGGGAGGGAGAAATACGCAGTATTTT. Its protein is CAISLAGGRNTQYF.

This clonotype was seen a few times. The chain employs TRBV29-1 and TRBJ2-2; perhaps TRBD1 as D (6 bases). Germline values: CDR1 SQVTM, CDR2 ANQGSEA. This CDR3 has 14 residues. The V and J ends lost 6 bases and 1 base respectively, with 12 bases between them. CDR3 loop: CSVDLQGNTGELFF. The CDR3, as DNA: TGCAGCGTGGATTTACAGGGGAACACCGGGGAGCTGTTTTTT.

Only a few counts were recorded for this clonotype. The chain combines TRBV5-1 with TRBJ2-3, with D possibly matching TRBD2 (6 bases). The CDR3 length is 16 residues. Germline lookup yields CDR1 SGHRS and CDR2 YFSETQ. Deletions cut 0 bases from V and 1 base from J, with 12 bases between. CDR3 sequence reads: CASSLEGGARTDTQYF. In DNA form, the CDR3 reads TGCGCCAGCAGCTTGGAGGGAGGCGCACGCACAGATACGCAGTATTTT.

This clonotype was seen a handful of times. CDR3 DNA sequence: TGCAGTGCCCGGTCGACAGGGGGCATGGGCAATCAGCCCCAGCATTTT. It encodes CSARSTGGMGNQPQHF. V usage is TRBV20-1 and J usage is TRBJ1-5; 10 positions match TRBD1. J gave up 2 bases and V 6 bases, and 10 bases lay outside the gene matches. Germline V gives CDR1 DFQATT, CDR2 SNEGSKA (reference sequence). CDR3 length: 16 amino acids.

With regard to this clonotype: Just one base apart from a much larger clone, this may be a read error. This chain joins TRBV7-2 and TRBJ1-1, with D hard to call. This CDR3 is 15 amino acids long. The V gene lost 5 bases and the J gene lost 3 bases, with 16 bases spanning the gap. Per germline, CDR1 SGHTA and CDR2 FQGNSA. CDR3 region: CASSLRPLGDTEAFF. CDR3 sequence (DNA): TGTGCCAGCAGCCTGAGACCTCTCGGGGACACTGAAGCTTTCTTT.

This clonotype showed up just a few times. The V and J genes are TRBV18 and TRBJ1-3, with a weak D call TRBD1 (5 bases). Deletions cut 3 bases from V and 0 bases from J, with 9 bases between. Germline CDR1 is KGHSH and CDR2 is LQKENI. This CDR3 region has 15 residues. The CDR3 sequence: CASSPPGYSGNTIYF. As DNA, the CDR3 is TGTGCCAGCTCACCCCCAGGGTACTCTGGAAACACCATATATTTT.

This sequence joins TRBV6-1 and TRBJ1-3; D not certain. This CDR3 spans 12 amino acids. Trimming removed 7 bases from V and 0 bases from J, with 4 bases in between. The germline CDR1 and CDR2 sequences are MNHNS and SASEGT. The CDR3 DNA is TGTGCCAGCATCACCTCTGGAAACACCATATATTTT. Protein product: CASITSGNTIYF.

This clonotype was observed a few times. The J gene is TRBJ2-2, the V gene TRBV19; 7 bases map to TRBD1. The CDR3 has 15 amino acids. Germline V gene sequence: CDR1 LNHDA, CDR2 SQIVND (reference sequence). V lost 3 bases, J lost 0 bases, and 1 base stayed unmatched. The CDR3 DNA is TGTGCCAGTAGTATCGGACAGGCGAACACCGGGGAGCTGTTTTTT. This sequence encodes CASSIGQANTGELFF.

As for this clonotype: It may be a read error: a sequence one base away is much more abundant. V usage is TRBV28 and J usage is TRBJ2-1, with 7 bases identical to TRBD1. Germline values: CDR1 MDHEN, CDR2 SYDVKM. The CDR3 is 14 residues long. CDR3 DNA: TGTGCCAGCAGTTTCCCAGGGACAGCCAATGAGCTGTTCTTC. Its protein product is CASSFPGTANELFF.

Comments on this clonotype: At one end the junction does not follow the germline gene, possibly because of a read error. The J gene is TRBJ1-1, the V gene TRBV6-5; no firm D call. This CDR3 is built from 14 residues. Germline V lookup: CDR1 MNHEY, CDR2 SVGAGI. The CDR3 nucleotides are TGTGCCAGCAATTACACGACGACTTACACTGAAGCTTTCTTT. This encodes CASNYTTTYTEAFF.

This clonotype appeared a few times. The chain has TRBV28 and TRBJ1-2; 8 bases map to TRBD1. This CDR3 contains 16 residues. The V gene's germline CDR1 is MDHEN and CDR2 SYDVKM. Germline trimming cut 5 bases from V and 4 bases from J; bases unmatched to any gene: 12. Written as DNA, the CDR3 is TGTGCCAGCAGTCCCGGACAGGGCCCTTCCAGCTATGGCTACACCTTC. Its protein product is CASSPGQGPSSYGYTF.

This clonotype was seen only a few times. V gene TRBV19 combines with J gene TRBJ1-2, with TRBD1 matching over 7 bases. The length of the CDR3 is 15 residues. Per the germline V gene, CDR1 is LNHDA and CDR2 is SQIVND (reference sequence). The V and J ends lost 4 bases and 1 base, in that order; junction bases with no gene match: 6. The CDR3 region is CASSRGQNYNYGYTF. For the CDR3, the DNA is TGTGCCAGTAGTAGGGGACAGAACTATAACTATGGCTACACCTTC.

The V call is TRBV19, the J call TRBJ1-2; unclear D gene. Germline assignment: CDR1 LNHDA and CDR2 SQIVND (reference sequence). The CDR3 has 14 amino acids. With 7 bases removed from V and 6 bases from J, the gap between germline ends came to 18 bases. For the CDR3, the DNA is TGTGCCAGTATCACTAAGGACGGAAGAAATGGCTACACCTTC. It specifies CASITKDGRNGYTF. Full variable domain (missing parts from reference TRBV19 and TRBJ1-2): DGGITQSPKYLFRKEGQNVTLSCEQNLNHDAMYWYRQDPGQGLRLIYYSQIVNDFQKGDIAEGYSVSREKKESFPLTVTSAQKNPTAFYLCASITKDGRNGYTFGSGTRLTVV.

This clonotype was seen only a few times. A much bigger clone sits one base away, suggesting this may be a read error. This sequence joins TRBV16 and TRBJ2-2, with TRBD1 as a possible D gene (5 bases). Germline CDR1 KGHSY, CDR2 FQNENV. This CDR3 spans 14 amino acids. Deletions cut 2 bases from V and 1 base from J, with 5 bases between. The CDR3 loop is CASSQQGNTGELFF. The CDR3 DNA reads TGTGCCAGCAGCCAACAGGGGAACACCGGGGAGCTGTTTTTT.

This clonotype was seen a few times. The rearrangement uses TRBV7-2 and TRBJ2-1; TRBD2 matches 7 bases. This CDR3 comprises 15 residues. With V trimmed by 3 bases and J by 3 bases, 5 bases remained unmatched. The germline V gene has CDR1 SGHTA and CDR2 FQGNSA. The CDR3: CASSFTSAGYNEQFF. The CDR3, as DNA: TGTGCCAGCAGCTTCACTAGCGCGGGCTACAATGAGCAGTTCTTC.

This chain joins TRBV6-1 and TRBJ2-1, with D possibly TRBD1 on 6 matching bases. V shed 8 bases and J shed 0 bases, with 11 bases lying between them. Germline V gene lookup returns CDR1 MNHNS and CDR2 SASEGT. The CDR3 is 14 amino acids. CDR3 nucleotides: TGTGCCAGCGCAGGGACAAGCTCCTACAATGAGCAGTTCTTC. It codes for CASAGTSSYNEQFF.

V usage is TRBV28 and J usage is TRBJ1-6; 10 nucleotides align to TRBD1. The CDR3 is 14 amino acids. Germline CDR1 is MDHEN and CDR2 is SYDVKM. V shed 8 bases, J shed 10 bases, and the junction held 8 bases outside the gene matches. The CDR3 coding sequence is TGTGCCAGCCAAATTCCGGGACAGGGGTCACCCCTCCACTTT. It encodes CASQIPGQGSPLHF.

The chain carries TRBV30 and TRBJ2-7, with D tentatively TRBD2 (7 bases). The CDR3 contains 15 residues. Germline V CDR1 and CDR2: GTSNPN, SVGIG (reference sequence). The germline V and J ends were trimmed by 3 bases and 7 bases, with 22 bases remaining between them. This chain's CDR3 is CAWSRDGLGRGEQYF. The DNA of the CDR3 is TGTGCCTGGAGCAGGGATGGACTAGGGAGGGGGGAGCAGTACTTC.

The sample holds a few counts of this clonotype. The chain has TRBV2 and TRBJ2-2, with TRBD2 identical over 13 bases. Losses at the gene ends were 6 bases for V and 3 bases for J; bases not matched to a gene: 4. The length of the CDR3 is 16 residues. Germline CDR1 is SNHLY and CDR2 is FYNNEI. CDR3 loop: CASRELAGGYTGELFF. The CDR3 nucleotides read TGTGCCAGCAGGGAACTAGCGGGAGGGTACACCGGGGAGCTGTTTTTT.

This clonotype was counted at least ten times. The V gene is TRBV7-2, the J gene TRBJ1-5, with 8 positions matching TRBD1. This CDR3 region has 14 residues. Germline-derived CDR1 and CDR2 are SGHTA and FQGNSA. The trim removed 4 bases at V and 6 bases at J, leaving 5 bases unmatched. This chain's CDR3 is CASSSGQGSQPQHF. As DNA, the CDR3 is TGTGCCAGCAGCTCAGGACAGGGTTCTCAGCCCCAGCATTTT.

This chain links TRBV10-3 with TRBJ2-7; 13 bases fit TRBD2. From germline, CDR1 is ENHRY and CDR2 SYGVKD. There are 16 residues in the CDR3. The V gene end was trimmed by 2 bases and the J gene end by 6 bases; junction bases not matched to a gene: 7. The CDR3 bases are TGTGCCATCAGTGAGGGACTAGCGGGAGATCTAGGCGAGCAGTACTTC. Translated, it gives CAISEGLAGDLGEQYF.

Only a few counts were recorded for this clonotype. The V call is TRBV7-2, the J call TRBJ2-7; D might be TRBD1 (6 bases). Between the trimmed V and J ends, which lost 0 bases and 3 bases, there was a span of 9 bases. The CDR3 length is 14 residues. The germline gives CDR1 SGHTA, CDR2 FQGNSA. The CDR3 spells CASSLAGHDYEQYF. The CDR3 DNA is TGTGCCAGCAGCTTAGCGGGACACGACTACGAGCAGTACTTC.

The rearrangement joins TRBV6-1 to TRBJ1-5, with 8 bases that match TRBD1. Trimming removed 5 bases from V and 3 bases from J; junction bases left unmatched: 9. The germline V gene encodes CDR1 MNHNS and CDR2 SASEGT. This CDR3 has 16 amino acids. The CDR3 sequence is CASSKGDRPLNQPQHF. In nucleotides, the CDR3 is TGTGCCAGCAGTAAAGGGGACAGGCCTCTCAATCAGCCCCAGCATTTT.

This chain uses TRBV7-2 with TRBJ1-6; D is ambiguous. The CDR3 has 14 amino acids. Germline V CDR1 and CDR2: SGHTA, FQGNSA. V lost 6 bases and J lost 5, with 11 bases in between. The CDR3 nucleotides are TGTGCCAGCAGTTTCAGGCAGAATAATTCACCCCTCCACTTT. It encodes CASSFRQNNSPLHF.

The chain couples TRBV30 to TRBJ1-2; D ambiguous. CDR1 and CDR2 (germline): GTSNPN, SVGIG (reference sequence). Deletions cut 8 bases from V and 5 bases from J, with 21 bases between. The CDR3 length is 14 residues. In DNA form, the CDR3 reads TGTGCCATCCAACACAGACCGCTCCTGTATGGCTACACCTTC. Amino acid sequence: CAIQHRPLLYGYTF.

Details on this clonotype: A much larger clone sits a single nucleotide away, making a read error possible. The V and J genes are TRBV5-5 and TRBJ2-7; a possible D gene is TRBD1 (6 bases). Germline V gene lookup returns CDR1 SGHKS and CDR2 YYEKEE (reference sequence). The CDR3 covers 15 residues. This CDR3 is CASSQGTTTSYERYF. The CDR3 nucleotides read TGTGCCAGCAGCCAGGGGACAACTACGTCCTACGAGCGGTACTTC.